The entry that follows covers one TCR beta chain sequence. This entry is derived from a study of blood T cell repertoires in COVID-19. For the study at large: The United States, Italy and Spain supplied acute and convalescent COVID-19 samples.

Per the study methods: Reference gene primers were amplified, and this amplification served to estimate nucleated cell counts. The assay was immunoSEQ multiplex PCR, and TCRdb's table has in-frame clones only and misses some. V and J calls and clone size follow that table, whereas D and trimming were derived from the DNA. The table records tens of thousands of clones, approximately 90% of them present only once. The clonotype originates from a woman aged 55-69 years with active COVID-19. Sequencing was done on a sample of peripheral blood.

CDR3 sequence: CSARARREQFF. CDR3 bases: TGCAGTGCTAGGGCCCGGAGAGAGCAGTTCTTC. The chain uses TRBV20-1 and TRBJ2-1; D gene ambiguous. Germline CDR1 and CDR2: DFQATT and SNEGSKA (reference sequence). CDR3 length equals 11 residues. Trimming took 3 bases from V and 10 from J, leaving 10 bases between them.